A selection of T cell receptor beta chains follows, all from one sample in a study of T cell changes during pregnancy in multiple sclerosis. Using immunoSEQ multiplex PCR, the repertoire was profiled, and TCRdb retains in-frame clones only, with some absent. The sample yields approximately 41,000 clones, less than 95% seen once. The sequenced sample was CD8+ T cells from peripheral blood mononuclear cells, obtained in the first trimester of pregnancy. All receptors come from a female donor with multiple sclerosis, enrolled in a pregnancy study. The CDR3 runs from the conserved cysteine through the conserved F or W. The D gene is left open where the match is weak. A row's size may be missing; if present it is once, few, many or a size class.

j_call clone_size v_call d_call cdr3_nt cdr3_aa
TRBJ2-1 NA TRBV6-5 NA TGTGCCAGCAGTTTAGGGCGGGGCTCCTACAATGAGCAGTTCTTC CASSLGRGSYNEQFF
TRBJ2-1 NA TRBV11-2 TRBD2 TGTGCCAGCAGCTTAGGTCTAGCGGGAGGATGGTACAATGAGCAGTTCTTC CASSLGLAGGWYNEQFF
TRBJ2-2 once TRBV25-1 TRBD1 TGTGCCAGCAGTGTGGGACAGGGAGGTAGCACCGGGGAGCTGTTTTTT CASSVGQGGSTGELFF
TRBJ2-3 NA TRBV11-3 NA TGTGCCAGCAGCCCGGTGGAGGAGGCAGATACGCAGTATTTT CASSPVEEADTQYF
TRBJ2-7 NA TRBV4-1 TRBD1 TGCGCCAGCAGCCAAGATCCAGGACAGGGGGCGGGGGAGCAGTACTTC CASSQDPGQGAGEQYF
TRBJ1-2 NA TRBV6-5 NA TGTGCCAGCAGTTACGGAGGGGAAGGCTACACCTTC CASSYGGEGYTF
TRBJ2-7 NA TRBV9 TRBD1 TGTGCCAGCAGCGAGGGAGTACAGGGGATTCAGTACGAGCAGTACTTC CASSEGVQGIQYEQYF
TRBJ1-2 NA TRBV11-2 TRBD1 TGTGCCAGTAGCCCCGGACAGGGTGTTTTGGGCTACACCTTC CASSPGQGVLGYTF
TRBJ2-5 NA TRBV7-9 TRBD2 TGTGCCAGCAGCTCGGGACTAGCGGACTTCCGAGAGACCCAGTACTTC CASSSGLADFRETQYF
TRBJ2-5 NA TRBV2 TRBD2 TGTGCCAGCTCTATCGGGGGAGGGAGAGAGACCCAGTACTTC CASSIGGGRETQYF
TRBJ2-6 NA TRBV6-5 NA TGTGCCAGCAGTTACGCGGATTCTGGGGCCAACGTCCTGACTTTC CASSYADSGANVLTF
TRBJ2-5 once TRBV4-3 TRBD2 TGCGCCAGCAGCCTTACGACACTCCGACTAGCGGGGGGGCCGTGGTCAGAGACCCAGTACTTC CASSLTTLRLAGGPWSETQYF
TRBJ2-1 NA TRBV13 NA TGTGCCAGCAGCTTAGAACAGGGAGTCCGGAATGAGCAGTTCTTC CASSLEQGVRNEQFF
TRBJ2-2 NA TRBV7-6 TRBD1 TGTGCCAGCAGCTTAGAACGAGCAGGGGGCGACACCGGGGAGCTGTTTTTT CASSLERAGGDTGELFF
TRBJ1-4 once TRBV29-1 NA TGCAGCGTTGAGCCCGGGAATAATGAAAAACTGTTTTTT CSVEPGNNEKLFF
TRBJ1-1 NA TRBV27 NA TGTGCCAGCAGCCCCCCGTTAGGGGCCCTGAACACTGAAGCTTTCTTT CASSPPLGALNTEAFF
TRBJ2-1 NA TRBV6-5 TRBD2 TGTGCCAGCAGTTATCCCGCGGGAGGGGGAGCCGATGAGCAGTTCTTC CASSYPAGGGADEQFF
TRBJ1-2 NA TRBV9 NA TGTGCCAGCAGAGGGGGACAATATTATGGCTACACCTTC CASRGGQYYGYTF
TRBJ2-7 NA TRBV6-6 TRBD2 TGTGCCAGCATGATCGGGGGGACCTACGAGCAGTACTTC CASMIGGTYEQYF
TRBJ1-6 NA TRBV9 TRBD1 TGTGCCAGCAGCGTAAAACAGGGGGCGTCCTATAATTCACCCCTCCACTTT CASSVKQGASYNSPLHF
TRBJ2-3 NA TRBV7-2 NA TGTGCCAGCAGGCAAAAACGGCTAGCGAGAGATACGCAGTATTTT CASRQKRLARDTQYF
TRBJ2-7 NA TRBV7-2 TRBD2 TGTGCCAGCAGCTTAGGGGGGACTAGGCCCTACGAGCAGTACTTC CASSLGGTRPYEQYF
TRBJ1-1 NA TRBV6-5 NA TGTGCCAGCAGTTACCCTATTACTGAAGCTTTCTTT CASSYPITEAFF
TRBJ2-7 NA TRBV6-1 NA TGTGCCAGCAGCTCAGGGTGGAACGAGCAGTACTTC CASSSGWNEQYF
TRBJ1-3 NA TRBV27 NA TGTGCCAGCATGGGACATCTCAGTGGAAACACCATATATTTT CASMGHLSGNTIYF